This T cell receptor (beta chain) was sequenced in a study of cytomegalovirus exposure and HLA in healthy donors. Trimming cost V 4 bases and J 3 bases; bases outside gene matches: 4. The CDR3 extends over 14 amino acids. Germline V lookup: CDR1 KGHSH, CDR2 LQKENI. PCR used 60 Vbeta primers and 13 Jbeta primers. Data came from immunoSEQ multiplex PCR; TCRdb stores just in-frame clones and leaves some out. Of over 60,000 clones detected, around 74% appear once; the ten largest clones hold about 7.1%. The receptor was derived from a woman in her twenties or thirties in good health and CMV-seropositive. The rearrangement uses TRBV18 and TRBJ2-7, with TRBD1 identical over 9 bases. The sequenced material came from PBMCs. The DNA for the CDR3 is TGTGCCAGCTCACAGGACAGGGGCGTCTACGAGCAGTACTTC. Its translation is CASSQDRGVYEQYF.